Listed here are 5 T cell receptor beta chains from one sample, sequenced in a study of blood T cells in healthy people across ages. A second PCR of 7 to 11 cycles used a sample-barcoded 5' primer and a J-beta primer mix. TCRdb re-called the 5' RACE reads with MiXCR, one entry per CDR3 protein. The top ten hold 7.7% of the sample, which has 1.5 million to 2 million distinct CDR3 sequences, roughly 27% seen once. The sequencing sample was made of blood. Receptors originate from a woman aged 30 to 39 in good health.

This chain uses TRBV3-1 with TRBJ2-7, with 7 bases identical to TRBD2. Germline V gives CDR1 LGHDT, CDR2 YNNKEL (reference sequence). This CDR3 spans 16 amino acids. J gave up 7 bases and V 1 base, and 13 bases lay outside the gene matches. This chain's CDR3 is CASSQAGLVPTGEQYF. Here the CDR3 DNA reads TGTGCCAGCAGCCAAGCAGGACTAGTTCCAACGGGTGAGCAGTACTTC.

The table lists this clonotype with many counts. The gene calls are TRBV29-1 and TRBJ2-7, with 11 bases aligning to TRBD1. The CDR3 totals 13 residues. The V and J ends lost 6 bases and 5 bases, in that order; junction bases with no gene match: 6. Germline CDR1 and CDR2: SQVTM and ANQGSEA. CDR3 in DNA: TGCAGCGTGGGACAGGGGGGAAGGGACGAGCAGTACTTC. This translates into CSVGQGGRDEQYF.

The gene calls are TRBV18 and TRBJ2-1; D is uncertain. Germline V gives CDR1 KGHSH, CDR2 LQKENI. V was pared by 0 bases and J by 10 bases, with 10 bases between. The CDR3 has 13 residues. CDR3 sequence reads: CASSPPESYEQFF. DNA of the CDR3: TGTGCCAGCTCACCACCGGAGAGCTACGAGCAGTTCTTC.

This clonotype was observed a handful of times. J is TRBJ2-7 and V is TRBV28; a weak D match, TRBD2 (6 bases). This CDR3 is built from 12 residues. The V gene's germline CDR1 is MDHEN and CDR2 SYDVKM. Trimming took 8 bases from V and 2 from J, leaving 10 bases between them. CDR3 coding DNA: TGTGCCAGCGGGGAGGTCACCTACGAGCAGTACTTC. Its protein is CASGEVTYEQYF.

In this sample, this clonotype turned up a few times. The chain has TRBV7-6 and TRBJ2-5; D unresolved. With 0 bases removed from V and 5 bases from J, the gap between germline ends came to 13 bases. CDR1 is SGHVS, CDR2 FNYEAQ, per germline. The CDR3 loop spans 15 amino acids. The chain's CDR3 is CASSLALGFSETQYF. CDR3 bases: TGTGCCAGCAGCTTAGCGTTGGGTTTTTCGGAGACCCAGTACTTC.